This passage covers 18 T cell receptor beta chains from one sample sequenced in a study of T cells of healthy individuals. Each CDR3 protein gets one entry after TCRdb re-called the 5' RACE reads with MiXCR. In the table there are 55,000 to 65,000 distinct CDR3 sequences, roughly 15% of which are singletons. The receptors stem from a human donor in good health.

This clonotype was detected once. The rearrangement uses TRBV4-1 and TRBJ2-2; a possible D gene is TRBD2 (6 bases). The length of the CDR3 is 12 residues. CDR1 is MGHRA and CDR2 is YSYEKL in the germline V gene. V dropped 7 bases and J dropped 6 bases, with 9 bases sitting between them. The CDR3 sequence is CASKGGSGELFF. The CDR3 DNA sequence: TGCGCCAGCAAAGGAGGGTCCGGGGAGCTGTTTTTT.

The chain recombines TRBV4-3 with TRBJ2-3; weak D call: TRBD2 (7 bases). Germline loops: CDR1 LGHNA, CDR2 YSLEER. Trimming shortened V by 3 bases and J by 4 bases, and 20 bases separated the two germline ends. The CDR3 sequence is 17 residues long. The CDR3, as DNA: TGCGCCAGCAGCCACGAGGGAGGGGGGCGAGGTTCAGATACGCAGTATTTT. As protein: CASSHEGGGRGSDTQYF.

This clonotype was counted a few times. The chain links TRBV12-3 or TRBV12-4 to TRBJ1-3; unclear D gene. Trimming cost V 6 bases and J 2 bases, with 5 bases left between them. This CDR3 is 12 amino acids long. CDR3 sequence reads: CASRTTGNTIYF. CDR3 bases: TGTGCCAGCAGGACCACTGGAAACACCATATATTTT.

This clonotype was picked up many times. The chain carries TRBV7-9 and TRBJ1-4; 7 bases align to TRBD1. The CDR3 loop spans 15 amino acids. The V gene's germline CDR1 is SEHNR and CDR2 FQNEAQ (reference sequence). Trimming cost V 5 bases and J 5 bases; bases outside gene matches: 8. CDR3 amino acids: CASSPPDRLNEKLFF. CDR3 bases: TGTGCCAGCAGCCCGCCGGACAGGTTGAATGAAAAACTGTTTTTT.

The rearrangement joins TRBV29-1 to TRBJ1-1, with TRBD1 as a possible D gene (5 bases). The CDR3 loop spans 12 amino acids. The V gene lost 6 bases and the J gene lost 1 base, with 9 bases spanning the gap. CDR1 is SQVTM, CDR2 ANQGSEA, per germline. CDR3: CSVRRENTEAFF. The CDR3 DNA follows: TGCAGCGTCCGCAGGGAGAACACTGAAGCTTTCTTT.

This clonotype has only a few counts. The chain uses TRBV27 and TRBJ1-1; no firm D call. V shed 2 bases and J shed 0 bases, with 7 bases lying between them. Germline CDR1 reads MNHEY; CDR2 reads SMNVEV (reference sequence). The CDR3 length is 14 residues. The CDR3 DNA sequence: TGTGCCAGCAGTTTAAGGCAGATGAACACTGAAGCTTTCTTT. It is translated as CASSLRQMNTEAFF.

This clonotype occurred a few times. The rearrangement joins TRBV20-1 to TRBJ1-5; D is undetermined. Germline V CDR1 and CDR2: DFQATT, SNEGSKA (reference sequence). The V and J ends lost 6 bases and 6 bases respectively, with 15 bases between them. This CDR3 contains 13 residues. In DNA form, the CDR3 reads TGCAGTGCACGAGAACCGGGTTCTCAGCCCCAGCATTTT. It is translated as CSAREPGSQPQHF.

This chain joins TRBV7-9 and TRBJ2-7, with a tentative D call TRBD1 (5 bases). The V gene lost 6 bases and the J gene lost 3 bases, with 9 bases spanning the gap. The V gene's germline CDR1 is SEHNR and CDR2 FQNEAQ (reference sequence). CDR3 length equals 12 residues. The DNA of the CDR3 is TGTGCCAGCAGGGGGCAGGGCTACGAGCAGTACTTC. It specifies CASRGQGYEQYF.

The rearrangement joins TRBV20-1 to TRBJ2-5, with D tentatively TRBD2 (6 bases). The germline V and J ends were trimmed by 3 bases and 4 bases, with 9 bases remaining between them. The CDR3 sequence is 12 residues long. Germline loops: CDR1 DFQATT, CDR2 SNEGSKA (reference sequence). CDR3 in amino acids: CSASQTRETQYF. CDR3 coding DNA: TGCAGTGCTAGTCAGACTAGAGAGACCCAGTACTTC.

CDR3: CASSSLAGGATDTQYF. CDR3 nucleotide sequence: TGCGCCAGCAGCAGCCTAGCGGGAGGGGCCACAGATACGCAGTATTTT. The V and J genes are TRBV5-1 and TRBJ2-3, with TRBD2 identical over 12 bases. CDR3 length: 16 amino acids. V shed 4 bases and J 2 bases; nucleotides not matched to a gene: 5. The germline V gene has CDR1 SGHRS and CDR2 YFSETQ.

The J gene is TRBJ1-3, the V gene TRBV20-1; D not resolved. This CDR3 has 12 amino acids. Trimming stripped 2 bases from V and 0 bases from J, with 2 bases between. Germline CDR1 DFQATT, CDR2 SNEGSKA (reference sequence). DNA for the CDR3: TGCAGTGCTAGACACTCTGGAAACACCATATATTTT. It yields the protein CSARHSGNTIYF.

V and J are TRBV28 and TRBJ2-5; D possibly corresponds to TRBD2 (5 bases). The CDR3 is 13 residues long. V gave up 7 bases and J gave up 0 bases, with 9 bases separating them. Germline V gives CDR1 MDHEN, CDR2 SYDVKM. The CDR3 region has the DNA TGTGCCAGCAATCCCGGGAACCAAGAGACCCAGTACTTC. This sequence encodes CASNPGNQETQYF.

Written as DNA, the CDR3 is TGTGCCAGCAGCCAAGATTGGCAGACCTACAATGAGCAGTTCTTC. It encodes CASSQDWQTYNEQFF. The genes are TRBV3-2 and TRBJ2-1. TRBV3-2 is a documented pseudogene. CDR3 length: 15 amino acids.

This clonotype was found a few times. V usage is TRBV19 and J usage is TRBJ2-6; D unclear. The CDR3 spans 15 residues. V shed 5 bases and J shed 2 bases, with 10 bases lying between them. Germline V gene sequence: CDR1 LNHDA, CDR2 SQIVND (reference sequence). The CDR3 protein is CASSPDRPGANVLTF. CDR3 in DNA: TGTGCCAGTAGTCCCGATCGCCCTGGGGCCAACGTCCTGACTTTC.

The V gene is TRBV24-1, the J gene TRBJ2-7; 9 nucleotides align to TRBD1. CDR1 is KGHDR and CDR2 is SFDVKD in the germline V gene. CDR3 length equals 15 residues. Trimming cost V 4 bases and J 3 bases; bases outside gene matches: 6. CDR3 nucleotide sequence: TGTGCCACCAGTGACGGGACAGGGTCAAACTACGAGCAGTACTTC. Amino acid sequence: CATSDGTGSNYEQYF.

This clonotype was observed a handful of times. The chain couples TRBV7-3 to TRBJ2-7; D not certain. Trimming cost V 6 bases and J 0 bases, with 12 bases left between them. From germline, CDR1 is SGHTA and CDR2 FQGTGA. This CDR3 is 14 amino acids long. Written as DNA, the CDR3 is TGTGCCAGCAGTCCCCGGCCCAACTCCTACGAGCAGTACTTC. It yields the protein CASSPRPNSYEQYF.

At least ten counts were recorded for this clonotype. The gene calls are TRBV5-1 and TRBJ2-2; tentatively, D is TRBD1 (5 bases). This CDR3 is built from 14 residues. Trimming took 4 bases from V and 1 from J, leaving 8 bases between them. CDR1 and CDR2 (germline): SGHRS, YFSETQ. CDR3 amino acids: CASSPTGNTGELFF. CDR3 nucleotides: TGCGCCAGCAGCCCTACAGGGAACACCGGGGAGCTGTTTTTT. Looking up the rest from reference TRBV5-1 and TRBJ2-2 gives the full variable domain: KAGVTQTPRYLIKTRGQQVTLSCSPISGHRSVSWYQQTPGQGLQFLFEYFSETQRNKGNFPGRFSGRQFSNSRSEMNVSTLELGDSALYLCASSPTGNTGELFFGEGSRLTVL.

The rearrangement uses TRBV27 and TRBJ1-1; D is possibly TRBD1 (5 bases). In germline, CDR1 is MNHEY, CDR2 SMNVEV (reference sequence). V lost 7 bases and J lost 3, with 24 bases in between. The CDR3 is 17 amino acids. The CDR3: CASKRGGTDLAHTEAFF. In nucleotides, the CDR3 is TGTGCCAGCAAACGGGGGGGGACCGACTTAGCCCACACTGAAGCTTTCTTT.